This T cell receptor beta chain is drawn from a study of identifying expanded T cells in peripheral blood. Whole-study results and caveats: Over two and four weeks, about 16 and 19 clones changed, versus around 1.3 between replicates. Across healthy donors, higher total template counts meant significantly greater roughly 2-week count variance.

As regards this clone: Its specificity is unknown.

Trimming cost V 6 bases and J 2 bases, with 12 bases left between them. Germline V lookup: CDR1 MRHNA, CDR2 SNTAGT. CDR3 length: 14 amino acids. Repertoires were generated with immunoSEQ multiplex PCR, while TCRdb's copy carries only in-frame clones and drops some. The sample records 75,000 to 95,000 clones, 85% to 90% being singletons. During the collection period, no donor immune events like infections were recorded. V is TRBV6-4 and J is TRBJ2-3; possibly TRBD2 for D (6 bases). The TCR was taken from a person aged 18 to 75 in good health. The sequenced material came from blood. The DNA of the CDR3 is TGTGCCAGCAGAGGACTACCGAACACAGATACGCAGTATTTT. Translation: CASRGLPNTDTQYF.